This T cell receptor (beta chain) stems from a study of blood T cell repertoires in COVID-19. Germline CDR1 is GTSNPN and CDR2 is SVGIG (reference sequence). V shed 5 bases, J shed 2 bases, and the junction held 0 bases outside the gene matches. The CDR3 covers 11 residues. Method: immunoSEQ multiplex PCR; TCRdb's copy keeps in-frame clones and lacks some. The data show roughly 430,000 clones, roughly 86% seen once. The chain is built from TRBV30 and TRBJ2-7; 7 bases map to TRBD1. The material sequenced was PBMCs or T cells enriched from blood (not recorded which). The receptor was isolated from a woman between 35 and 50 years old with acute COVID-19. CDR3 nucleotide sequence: TGTGCCTGGGGGACAGCCTACGAGCAGTACTTC. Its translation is CAWGTAYEQYF.